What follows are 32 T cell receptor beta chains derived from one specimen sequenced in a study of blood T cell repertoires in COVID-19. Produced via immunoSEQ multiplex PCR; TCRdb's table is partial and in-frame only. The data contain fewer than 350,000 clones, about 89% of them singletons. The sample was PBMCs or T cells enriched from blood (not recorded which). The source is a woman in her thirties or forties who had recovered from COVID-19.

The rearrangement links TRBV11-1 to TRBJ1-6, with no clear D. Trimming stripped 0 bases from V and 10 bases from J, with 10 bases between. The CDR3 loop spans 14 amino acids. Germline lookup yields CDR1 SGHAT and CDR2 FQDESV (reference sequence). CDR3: CASSLAGDLSPLHF. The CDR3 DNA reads TGTGCCAGCAGCTTAGCCGGGGATTTGTCACCCCTCCACTTT.

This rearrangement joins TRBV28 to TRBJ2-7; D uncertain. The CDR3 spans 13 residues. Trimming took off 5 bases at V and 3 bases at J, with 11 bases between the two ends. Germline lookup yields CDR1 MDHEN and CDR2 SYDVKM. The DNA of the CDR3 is TGTGCCAGCAGTATACATATTTACTACGAGCAGTACTTC. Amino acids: CASSIHIYYEQYF.

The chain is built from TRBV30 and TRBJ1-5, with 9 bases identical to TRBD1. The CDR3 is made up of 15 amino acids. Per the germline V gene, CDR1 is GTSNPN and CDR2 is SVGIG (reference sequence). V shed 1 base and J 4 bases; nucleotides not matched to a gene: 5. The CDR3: CAWSGTGEWNQPQHF. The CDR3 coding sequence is TGTGCCTGGAGTGGGACAGGGGAATGGAATCAGCCCCAGCATTTT. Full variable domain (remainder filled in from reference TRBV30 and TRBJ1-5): SQTIHQWPATLVQPVGSPLSLECTVEGTSNPNLYWYRQAAGRGLQLLFYSVGIGQISSEVPQNLSASRPQDRQFILSSKKLLLSDSGFYLCAWSGTGEWNQPQHFGDGTRLSIL.

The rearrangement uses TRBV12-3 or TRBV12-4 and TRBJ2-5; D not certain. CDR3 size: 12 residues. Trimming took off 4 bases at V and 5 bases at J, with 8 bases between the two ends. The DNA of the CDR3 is TGTGCCAGCAGTTCCCTCCCGGAGACCCAGTACTTC. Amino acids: CASSSLPETQYF.

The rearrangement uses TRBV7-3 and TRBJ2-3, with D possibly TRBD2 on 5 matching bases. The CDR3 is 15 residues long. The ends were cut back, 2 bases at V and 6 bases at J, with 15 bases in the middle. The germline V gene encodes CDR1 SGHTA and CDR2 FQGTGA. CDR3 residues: CASSLGTIPGDTQYF. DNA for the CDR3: TGTGCCAGCAGCTTAGGTACGATTCCGGGGGATACGCAGTATTTT.

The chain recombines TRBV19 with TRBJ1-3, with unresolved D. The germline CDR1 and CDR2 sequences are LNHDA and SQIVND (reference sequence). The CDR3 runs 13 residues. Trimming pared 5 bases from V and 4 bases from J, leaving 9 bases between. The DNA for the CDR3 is TGTGCCAGTAGTCTGGCAGGCGGAAACACCATATATTTT. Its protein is CASSLAGGNTIYF.

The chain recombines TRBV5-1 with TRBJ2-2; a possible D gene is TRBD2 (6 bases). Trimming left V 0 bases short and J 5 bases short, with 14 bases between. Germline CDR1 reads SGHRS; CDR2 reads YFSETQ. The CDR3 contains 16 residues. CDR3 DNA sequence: TGCGCCAGCAGCTTGGAGGTTGGCGCGGGGACCGGGGAGCTGTTTTTT. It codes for CASSLEVGAGTGELFF. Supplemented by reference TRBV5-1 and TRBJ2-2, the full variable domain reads KAGVTQTPRYLIKTRGQQVTLSCSPISGHRSVSWYQQTPGQGLQFLFEYFSETQRNKGNFPGRFSGRQFSNSRSEMNVSTLELGDSALYLCASSLEVGAGTGELFFGEGSRLTVL.

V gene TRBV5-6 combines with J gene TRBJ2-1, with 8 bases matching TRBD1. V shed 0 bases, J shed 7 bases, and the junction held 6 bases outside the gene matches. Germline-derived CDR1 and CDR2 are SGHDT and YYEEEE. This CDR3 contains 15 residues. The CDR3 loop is CASSLEGRGQNEQFF. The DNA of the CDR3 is TGTGCCAGCAGCTTGGAGGGCAGGGGGCAGAATGAGCAGTTCTTC.

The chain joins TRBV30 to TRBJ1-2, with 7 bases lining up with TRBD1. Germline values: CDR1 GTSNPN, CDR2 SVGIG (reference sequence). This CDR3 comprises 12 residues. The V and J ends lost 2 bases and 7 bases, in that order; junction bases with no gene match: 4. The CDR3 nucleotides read TGTGCCTGGAGTAAGACAGGGCTTGGCTACACCTTC. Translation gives CAWSKTGLGYTF.

CDR3 DNA: TGTGCCAGCAGTTACTCGATGCGGGGGACCTACGAGCAGTACTTC. This translates into CASSYSMRGTYEQYF. This chain links TRBV6-5 with TRBJ2-7; 7 bases align to TRBD2. This CDR3 has 15 amino acids. J lost 2 bases, V lost 0 bases, and 4 bases had no gene match. Per the germline V gene, CDR1 is MNHEY and CDR2 is SVGAGI.

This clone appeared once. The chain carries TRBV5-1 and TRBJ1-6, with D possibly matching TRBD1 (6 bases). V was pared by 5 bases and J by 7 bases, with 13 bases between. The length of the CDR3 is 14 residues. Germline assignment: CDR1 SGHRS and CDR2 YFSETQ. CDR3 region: CASRAGAGNSPLHF. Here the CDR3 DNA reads TGCGCCAGCAGGGCGGGGGCTGGAAATTCACCCCTCCACTTT. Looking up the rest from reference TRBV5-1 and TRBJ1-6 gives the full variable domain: KAGVTQTPRYLIKTRGQQVTLSCSPISGHRSVSWYQQTPGQGLQFLFEYFSETQRNKGNFPGRFSGRQFSNSRSEMNVSTLELGDSALYLCASRAGAGNSPLHFGNGTRLTVT.

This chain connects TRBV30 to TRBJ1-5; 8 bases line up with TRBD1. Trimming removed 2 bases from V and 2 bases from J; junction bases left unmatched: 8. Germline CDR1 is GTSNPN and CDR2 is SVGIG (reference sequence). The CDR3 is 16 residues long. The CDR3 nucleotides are TGTGCCTGGAGTCCGATTGGACAGGGCGGCAATCAGCCCCAGCATTTT. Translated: CAWSPIGQGGNQPQHF.

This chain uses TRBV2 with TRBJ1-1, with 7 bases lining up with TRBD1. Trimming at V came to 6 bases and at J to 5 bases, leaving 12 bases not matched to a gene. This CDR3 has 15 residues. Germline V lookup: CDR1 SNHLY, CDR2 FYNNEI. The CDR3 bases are TGTGCCAGCAGCGGAACGGAGGGGGCGGGTACTGAAGCTTTCTTT. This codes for CASSGTEGAGTEAFF. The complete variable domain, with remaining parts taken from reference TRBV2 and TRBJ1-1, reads EPEVTQTPSHQVTQMGQEVILRCVPISNHLYFYWYRQILGQKVEFLVSFYNNEISEKSEIFDDQFSVERPDGSNFTLKIRSTKLEDSAMYFCASSGTEGAGTEAFFGQGTRLTVV.

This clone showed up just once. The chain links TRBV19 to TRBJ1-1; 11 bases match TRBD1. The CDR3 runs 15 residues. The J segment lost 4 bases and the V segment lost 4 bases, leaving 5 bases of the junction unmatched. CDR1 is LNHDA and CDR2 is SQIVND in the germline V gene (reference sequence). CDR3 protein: CASSNKGTGGTEAFF. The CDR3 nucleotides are TGTGCCAGTAGTAACAAAGGGACAGGGGGCACTGAAGCTTTCTTT.

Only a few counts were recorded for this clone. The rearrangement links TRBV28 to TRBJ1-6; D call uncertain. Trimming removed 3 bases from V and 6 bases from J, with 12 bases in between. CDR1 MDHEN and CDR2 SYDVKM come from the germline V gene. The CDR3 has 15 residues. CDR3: CASSLIRRSNSPLHF. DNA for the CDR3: TGTGCCAGCAGTTTGATCAGACGGAGTAATTCACCCCTCCACTTT.

The CDR3 region has the DNA TGCAGCGTTGTTTCCCGACAGGGCTATGGCTACACCTTC. Amino acid sequence: CSVVSRQGYGYTF. The chain recombines TRBV29-1 with TRBJ1-2; TRBD1 aligns across 7 bases. This CDR3 has 13 residues. Germline CDR1 is SQVTM and CDR2 is ANQGSEA. The V gene end was trimmed by 4 bases and the J gene end by 4 bases; junction bases not matched to a gene: 6. Full variable domain (missing parts from reference TRBV29-1 and TRBJ1-2): SAVISQKPSRDICQRGTSLTIQCQVDSQVTMMFWYRQQPGQSLTLIATANQGSEATYESGFVIDKFPISRPNLTFSTLTVSNMSPEDSSIYLCSVVSRQGYGYTFGSGTRLTVV.

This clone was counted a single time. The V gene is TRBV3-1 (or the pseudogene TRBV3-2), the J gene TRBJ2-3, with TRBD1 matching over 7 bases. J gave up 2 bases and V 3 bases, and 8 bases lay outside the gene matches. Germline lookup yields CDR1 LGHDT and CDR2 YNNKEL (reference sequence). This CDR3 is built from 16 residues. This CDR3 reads CASSHSQGTPTDTQYF. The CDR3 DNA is TGTGCCAGCAGCCATTCACAGGGGACCCCCACAGATACGCAGTATTTT.

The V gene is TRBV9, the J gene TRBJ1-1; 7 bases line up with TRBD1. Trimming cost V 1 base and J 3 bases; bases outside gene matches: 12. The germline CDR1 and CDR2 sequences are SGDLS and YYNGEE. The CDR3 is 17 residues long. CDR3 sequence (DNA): TGTGCCAGCAGCGTACAAGCTTTTGGCAGGGGGGACACTGAAGCTTTCTTT. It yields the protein CASSVQAFGRGDTEAFF.

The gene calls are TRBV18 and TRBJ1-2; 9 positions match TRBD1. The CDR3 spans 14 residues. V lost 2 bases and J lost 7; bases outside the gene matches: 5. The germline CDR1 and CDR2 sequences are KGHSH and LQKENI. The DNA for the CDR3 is TGTGCCAGCTCACCAACGGGACAGGGTGGTGGCTACACCTTC. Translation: CASSPTGQGGGYTF. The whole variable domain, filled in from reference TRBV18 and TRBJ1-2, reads NAGVMQNPRHLVRRRGQEARLRCSPMKGHSHVYWYRQLPEEGLKFMVYLQKENIIDESGMPKERFSAEFPKEGPSILRIQQVVRGDSAAYFCASSPTGQGGGYTFGSGTRLTVV.

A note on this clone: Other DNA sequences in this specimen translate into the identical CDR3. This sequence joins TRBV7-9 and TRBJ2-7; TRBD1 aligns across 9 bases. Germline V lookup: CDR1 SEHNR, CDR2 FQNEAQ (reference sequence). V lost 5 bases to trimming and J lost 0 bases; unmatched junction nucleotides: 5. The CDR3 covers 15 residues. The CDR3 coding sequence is TGTGCCAGCAGCCCGGGACAGGGCGGCTCCTACGAGCAGTACTTC. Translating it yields CASSPGQGGSYEQYF.

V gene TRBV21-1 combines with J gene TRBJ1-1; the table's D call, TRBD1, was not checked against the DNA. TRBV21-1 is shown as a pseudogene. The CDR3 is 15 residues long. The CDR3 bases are TGTGCCAGCAGCATGACAGGTTACATGAACACTGAAGCTTTCTTT. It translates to CASSMTGYMNTEAFF.

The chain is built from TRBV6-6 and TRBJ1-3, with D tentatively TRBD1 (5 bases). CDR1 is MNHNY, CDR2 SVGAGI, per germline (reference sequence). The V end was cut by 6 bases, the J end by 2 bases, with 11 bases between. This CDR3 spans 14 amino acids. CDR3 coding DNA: TGTGCCAGCAGCGGACATGACGCTGGAAACACCATATATTTT. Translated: CASSGHDAGNTIYF.

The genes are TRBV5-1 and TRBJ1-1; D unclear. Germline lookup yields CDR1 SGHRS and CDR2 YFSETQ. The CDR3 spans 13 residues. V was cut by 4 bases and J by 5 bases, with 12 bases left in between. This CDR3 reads CASSEGIGTEAFF. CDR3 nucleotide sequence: TGCGCCAGCAGCGAGGGCATCGGAACTGAAGCTTTCTTT.

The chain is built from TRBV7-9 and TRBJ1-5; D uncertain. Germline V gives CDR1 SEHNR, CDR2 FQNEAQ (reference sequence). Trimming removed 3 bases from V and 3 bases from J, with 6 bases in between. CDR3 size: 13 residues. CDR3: CASSFDTNQPQHF. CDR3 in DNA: TGTGCCAGCAGCTTCGACACCAATCAGCCCCAGCATTTT. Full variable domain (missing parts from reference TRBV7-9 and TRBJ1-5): DTGVSQNPRHKITKRGQNVTFRCDPISEHNRLYWYRQTLGQGPEFLTYFQNEAQLEKSRLLSDRFSAERPKGSFSTLEIQRTEQGDSAMYLCASSFDTNQPQHFGDGTRLSIL.

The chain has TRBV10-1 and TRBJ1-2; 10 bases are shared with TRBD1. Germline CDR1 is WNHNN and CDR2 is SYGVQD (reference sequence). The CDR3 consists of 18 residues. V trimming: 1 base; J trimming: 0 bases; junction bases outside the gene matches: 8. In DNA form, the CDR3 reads TGCGCCAGCAGTGAGTTCGTGGGACAGGGGCCAGCTAACTATGGCTACACCTTC. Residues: CASSEFVGQGPANYGYTF.

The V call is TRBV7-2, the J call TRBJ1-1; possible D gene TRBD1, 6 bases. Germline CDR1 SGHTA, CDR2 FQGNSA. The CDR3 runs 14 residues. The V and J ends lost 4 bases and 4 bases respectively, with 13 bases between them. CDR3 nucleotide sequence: TGTGCCAGCAGCTCAAACAGGGTTCGCACTGAAGCTTTCTTT. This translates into CASSSNRVRTEAFF.

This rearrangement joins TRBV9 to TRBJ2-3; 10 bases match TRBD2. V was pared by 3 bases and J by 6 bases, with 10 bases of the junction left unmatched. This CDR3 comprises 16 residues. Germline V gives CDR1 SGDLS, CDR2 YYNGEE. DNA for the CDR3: TGTGCCAGCAGCGACGGAGCGGGGGGGCCAGAGGATACGCAGTATTTT. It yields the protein CASSDGAGGPEDTQYF. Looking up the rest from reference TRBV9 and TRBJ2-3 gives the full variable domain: DSGVTQTPKHLITATGQRVTLRCSPRSGDLSVYWYQQSLDQGLQFLIQYYNGEERAKGNILERFSAQQFPDLHSELNLSSLELGDSALYFCASSDGAGGPEDTQYFGPGTRLTVL.

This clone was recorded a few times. The CDR3 spells CASSEETGNTEAFF. As DNA, the CDR3 is TGTGCCAGCAGTGAAGAGACAGGGAACACTGAAGCTTTCTTT. The chain recombines TRBV2 with TRBJ1-1, with D maybe TRBD1 (6 bases). The CDR3 covers 14 residues. From germline, CDR1 is SNHLY and CDR2 FYNNEI. V gave up 1 base and J gave up 1 base, with 7 bases separating them.

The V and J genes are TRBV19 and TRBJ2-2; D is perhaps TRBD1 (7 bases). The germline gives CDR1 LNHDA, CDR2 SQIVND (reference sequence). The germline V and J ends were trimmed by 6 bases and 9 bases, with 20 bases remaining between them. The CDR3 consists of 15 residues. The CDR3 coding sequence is TGTGCCAGTAGAGCCGGGGGACAGTCACACCGGGAGCTGTTTTTT. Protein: CASRAGGQSHRELFF.

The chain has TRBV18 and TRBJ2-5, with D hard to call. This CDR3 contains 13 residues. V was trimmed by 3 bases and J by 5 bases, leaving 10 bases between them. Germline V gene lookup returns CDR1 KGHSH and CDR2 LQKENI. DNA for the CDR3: TGTGCCAGCTCACCCCCCTTTTATGAGACCCAGTACTTC. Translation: CASSPPFYETQYF.

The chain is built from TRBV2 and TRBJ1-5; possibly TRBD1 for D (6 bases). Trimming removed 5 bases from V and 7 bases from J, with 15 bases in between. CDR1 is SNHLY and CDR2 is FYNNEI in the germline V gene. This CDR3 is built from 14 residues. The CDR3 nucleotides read TGTGCCAGCAGTAGGTACCAGGGGTACCAGCCCCAGCATTTT. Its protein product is CASSRYQGYQPQHF.

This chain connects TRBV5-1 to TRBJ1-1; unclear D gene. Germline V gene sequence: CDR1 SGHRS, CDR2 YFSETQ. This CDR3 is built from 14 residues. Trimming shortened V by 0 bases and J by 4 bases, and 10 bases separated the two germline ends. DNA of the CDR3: TGCGCCAGCAGCTTGGGGGCGGGCGCCACTGAAGCTTTCTTT. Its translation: CASSLGAGATEAFF. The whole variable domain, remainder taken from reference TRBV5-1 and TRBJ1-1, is KAGVTQTPRYLIKTRGQQVTLSCSPISGHRSVSWYQQTPGQGLQFLFEYFSETQRNKGNFPGRFSGRQFSNSRSEMNVSTLELGDSALYLCASSLGAGATEAFFGQGTRLTVV.